The 11 T cell receptor beta chains below all came from one sample that was sequenced in a study of blood T cell repertoires in COVID-19. Measured with immunoSEQ multiplex PCR; TCRdb has only the in-frame clones, and not every one. The sample carries 300,000 to 400,000 clones, 70% to 90% recorded once. The sample taken for sequencing was peripheral blood. All receptors derive from a human donor in a cohort sampled during active COVID-19.

Note on this clone: The CDR3 end shows no conserved phenylalanine or tryptophan, and so a read error is likely. The DNA is left out, because the CDR3 cannot be placed on it with certainty; the CDR3 is given as TCRdb lists it. The chain uses TRBV12-3 or TRBV12-4 and TRBJ2-3; whether TRBD2, the table's D call, matches the DNA was not checked. The CDR3 adds up to 12 amino acids, both ends counted. The CDR3 sequence: CASSLGSGGTTV.

This clone was found once. Additional DNA sequences in this sample encode the identical CDR3. CDR3 in DNA: TGTGCCAGCAGCTTGGGGCAGGGGAACTATGGCTACACCTTC. Translated, it gives CASSLGQGNYGYTF. The chain couples TRBV5-4 to TRBJ1-2; D might be TRBD1 (6 bases). V was clipped by 0 bases and J by 2 bases, with 8 bases between them. This CDR3 region has 14 residues. Per germline, CDR1 SGHNT and CDR2 YYREEE (reference sequence).

V usage is TRBV4-1 and J usage is TRBJ1-1; D possibly corresponds to TRBD1 (5 bases). CDR1 is MGHRA and CDR2 is YSYEKL in the germline V gene. The CDR3 runs 15 residues. Trimming took 2 bases from V and 0 from J, leaving 10 bases between them. The CDR3 reads CASSQQDIMNTEAFF. The DNA of the CDR3 is TGCGCCAGCAGCCAACAGGACATAATGAACACTGAAGCTTTCTTT.

The rearrangement joins TRBV10-1 to TRBJ1-2, with 7 bases identical to TRBD1. Trimming at V came to 0 bases and at J to 8 bases, leaving 18 bases not matched to a gene. The CDR3 covers 18 residues. Per the germline V gene, CDR1 is WNHNN and CDR2 is SYGVQD (reference sequence). The chain's CDR3 is CASSESPGQYPPRLGYTF. The CDR3 DNA sequence: TGCGCCAGCAGTGAGTCACCGGGACAGTACCCCCCCCGGCTAGGCTACACCTTC.

The chain couples TRBV6-6 to TRBJ2-7; D unresolved. There are 14 residues in the CDR3. Germline V gene sequence: CDR1 MNHNY, CDR2 SVGAGI (reference sequence). V was cut by 6 bases and J by 0 bases, with 12 bases left in between. DNA for the CDR3: TGTGCCAGCAGGAATCACATCGACTCCTACGAGCAGTACTTC. It yields the protein CASRNHIDSYEQYF.

V is TRBV4-1 and J is TRBJ2-7, with 11 bases aligning to TRBD2. Germline-derived CDR1 and CDR2 are MGHRA and YSYEKL. The CDR3 spans 18 residues. V was clipped by 0 bases and J by 4 bases; unmatched bases: 11. The CDR3 DNA sequence: TGCGCCAGCAGCCAAGATCTGTTGGGACTAGCGGTTTCATACGAGCAGTACTTC. Residues: CASSQDLLGLAVSYEQYF.

This clone was counted between two and nine times. This CDR3 is also generated by other DNA sequences in the sample. The chain is built from TRBV2 and TRBJ2-7, with TRBD1 matching 9 bases. The V gene's germline CDR1 is SNHLY and CDR2 FYNNEI. V shed 6 bases, J shed 3 bases, and the junction held 3 bases outside the gene matches. The CDR3 contains 13 residues. CDR3: CASSGTGNYEQYF. The CDR3 DNA sequence: TGTGCCAGCAGCGGGACAGGGAACTACGAGCAGTACTTC. Complete variable domain (other parts from reference TRBV2 and TRBJ2-7): EPEVTQTPSHQVTQMGQEVILRCVPISNHLYFYWYRQILGQKVEFLVSFYNNEISEKSEIFDDQFSVERPDGSNFTLKIRSTKLEDSAMYFCASSGTGNYEQYFGPGTRLTVT.

This clone was seen only once. V and J are TRBV29-1 and TRBJ1-2; D gene ambiguous. Deletions cut 3 bases from V and 1 base from J, with 6 bases between. The CDR3 has 12 amino acids. From germline, CDR1 is SQVTM and CDR2 ANQGSEA. The CDR3 here is CSVDNLNYGYTF. The CDR3 DNA sequence: TGCAGCGTTGATAATCTTAACTATGGCTACACCTTC.

The V and J genes are TRBV9 and TRBJ2-3, with D maybe TRBD2 (6 bases). Germline V gives CDR1 SGDLS, CDR2 YYNGEE. The CDR3 is 16 amino acids. Trimming cost V 6 bases and J 0 bases, with 17 bases left between them. The DNA for the CDR3 is TGTGCCAGCACAGCGAGGGAGGAACGTAGCACAGATACGCAGTATTTT. It specifies CASTAREERSTDTQYF.

The CDR3, as DNA: TGTGCCTGGAGCGAGGACGAGGGCGAGCAGTACTTC. Translating gives CAWSEDEGEQYF. The chain uses TRBV30 and TRBJ2-7, with TRBD2 as a possible D gene (5 bases). The ends were cut back, 3 bases at V and 6 bases at J, with 12 bases in the middle. The CDR3 sequence is 12 residues long. The germline CDR1 and CDR2 sequences are GTSNPN and SVGIG (reference sequence).

With regard to this clone: One junction end does not reproduce the germline sequence, and a read error may be involved. This chain links TRBV5-1 with TRBJ2-5, with 9 nucleotides matching TRBD1. The CDR3 spans 14 residues. CDR1 is SGHRS and CDR2 is YFSETQ in the germline V gene. CDR3 DNA sequence: TGCGCCAGCTGCTTTGGGACAGGGAAGGAGACCCAGTACTTC. Translation: CASCFGTGKETQYF.